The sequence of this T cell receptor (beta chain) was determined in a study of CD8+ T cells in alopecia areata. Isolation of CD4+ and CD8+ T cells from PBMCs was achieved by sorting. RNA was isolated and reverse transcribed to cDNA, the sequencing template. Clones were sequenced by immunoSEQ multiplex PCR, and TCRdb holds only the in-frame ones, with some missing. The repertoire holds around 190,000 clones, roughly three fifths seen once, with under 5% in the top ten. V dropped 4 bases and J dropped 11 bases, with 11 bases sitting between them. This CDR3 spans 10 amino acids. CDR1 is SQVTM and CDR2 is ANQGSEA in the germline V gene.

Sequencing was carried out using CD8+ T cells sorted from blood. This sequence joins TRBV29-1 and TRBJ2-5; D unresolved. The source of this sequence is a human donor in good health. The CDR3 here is CSVGSEEQYF. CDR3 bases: TGCAGCGTTGGGAGTGAGGAGCAGTACTTC.